A selection of T cell receptor beta chains follows, all from one sample in a study of radiotherapy plus CTLA-4 blockade in lung cancer. Only in-frame clones appear in the TCRdb table, and some are missing; sequencing was by immunoSEQ multiplex PCR. The top ten clones hold about 25% of a sample with 90,000 to 100,000 clones, 82% of them seen once. The sequencing used peripheral blood, collected from a patient treated with radiotherapy plus ipilimumab. The receptors here all came from a human donor with non-small cell lung cancer that progressed on radiotherapy plus ipilimumab. CDR3s include the opening cysteine and the closing phenylalanine or tryptophan. A D gene is named only where the DNA matches it firmly. Rows may omit the clone size; those that give it use once, few, many or a size class.

TRBD2 - TRBJ2-1 TRBV2 TGTGCCAGCAAGACTAGCGGGGCCTACAATGAGCAGTTCTTC CASKTSGAYNEQFF
- - TRBJ2-5 TRBV30 TGTGCCTGGAGTGTATTGGGACTGGGAGCGGAGACCCAGTACTTC CAWSVLGLGAETQYF
- - TRBJ1-5 TRBV27 TGTGCCAGCAGTTTTCAAGCCCAGCATTTT CASSFQAQHF
TRBD1 - TRBJ1-2 TRBV28 TGTGCCAGCAAAAGACAGGGGGTGGGTTATGGCTACACCTTC CASKRQGVGYGYTF
- few TRBJ2-2 TRBV6-6 TGTGCCAGCAGGGCTACAGGTTCCGGGGAGCTGTTTTTT CASRATGSGELFF
- - TRBJ2-2 TRBV6-1 TGTGCCAGCAGGACCCCGGGCTTAGTCACCGGGGAGCTGTTTTTT CASRTPGLVTGELFF
- - TRBJ2-2 TRBV11-2 TGTGCCAGCAGCCCTCGGGGCTCCGGGGAGCTGTTTTTT CASSPRGSGELFF
- - TRBJ1-4 TRBV19 TGTGCCAGTACCCGAGCCGAAAAACTGTTTTTT CASTRAEKLFF
- - TRBJ1-1 TRBV6-1 TGTGCCAGCAGTTCCCCGGACAGTCGGACTGAAGCTTTCTTT CASSSPDSRTEAFF
- once TRBJ2-6 TRBV27 TGTGCCAGCAGCCCTTGGGCTGGGGCCAACGTCCTGACTTTC CASSPWAGANVLTF
- - TRBJ2-3 TRBV9 TGTGCCAGCAGCGTGGCTCTAGCTTCCCCAGATACGCAGTATTTT CASSVALASPDTQYF
TRBD1 - TRBJ2-1 TRBV4-1 TGCGCCAGCAGCCAAGAATCTTCCGGGACAGGGTTCGACAATGAGCAGTTCTTC CASSQESSGTGFDNEQFF
- - TRBJ2-5 TRBV5-1 TGCGCCAGCAGCCACCAGTTAGCGGGCACACAGGGGGAGACCCAGTACTTC CASSHQLAGTQGETQYF
TRBD1 - TRBJ2-3 TRBV10-2 TGCGCCAGCAGTGAGCGGACAGGGGTCGATACGCAGTATTTT CASSERTGVDTQYF
TRBD1 - TRBJ2-7 TRBV19 TGTGCCAGTAGTATTGACTCTGGACAGGGTTCCTACGAGCAGTACTTC CASSIDSGQGSYEQYF
- few TRBJ2-2 TRBV10-3 TGTGCCATCAGTGAGGTGACCGGGGAGCTGTTTTTT CAISEVTGELFF
- once TRBJ2-1 TRBV12-5 TGTGCTAGTGGGTGGGTCGGTTGGGGCTCCGACAATGAGCAGTTCTTC CASGWVGWGSDNEQFF
- - TRBJ2-5 TRBV4-1 TGCGCCAGCAGCGTGCGGGCAGTTCTCCAAGAGACCCAGTACTTC CASSVRAVLQETQYF
TRBD2 - TRBJ2-1 TRBV6-1 TGTGCCAGCATTGGACTAGCGGGAGTCAATGAGCAGTTCTTC CASIGLAGVNEQFF
- - TRBJ1-1 TRBV2 TGTGCCTGGGGCCGGGGGCTTGATGGCACTGAAGCTTTCTTT CAWGRGLDGTEAFF
- - TRBJ2-4 TRBV18 TGTGCCAGCTCACCAGATCCAGTAGCCAAAAACATTCAGTACTTC CASSPDPVAKNIQYF
- - TRBJ1-5 TRBV5-6 TGTGCCAGCACATCCCAGGTGGGTAGTCAGCCCCAGCATTTT CASTSQVGSQPQHF
- - TRBJ2-2 TRBV10-1 TGCGCCAAGTTTACCCCCCCCGGGGAGCTGTTTTTT CAKFTPPGELFF
TRBD1 - TRBJ2-7 TRBV19 TGTGCCAGTAGTATTGGGGACAGGGATTCCTACGAGCAGTACTTC CASSIGDRDSYEQYF
TRBD2 - TRBJ2-1 TRBV28 TGTGCCAGCAGTGGGCTTAGCGGGGCCTACAATGAGCAGTTCTTC CASSGLSGAYNEQFF
- - TRBJ1-2 TRBV7-2 TGTGCCAGCAGCTTAAGTCAGGGAGGGCGCGCGAATGGCTACACCTTC CASSLSQGGRANGYTF
- once TRBJ1-2 TRBV28 TGTGCCAGCAGTTTGCTGGGGATCTATGGCTACACCTTC CASSLLGIYGYTF
TRBD1 few TRBJ2-7 TRBV19 TGTGCCAGTAGAAACGGACAGGGAGGCTACGAGCAGTACTTC CASRNGQGGYEQYF
TRBD1 - TRBJ2-5 TRBV11-2 TGTGCCAGCGGACAGGGCCGAGAGACCCAGTACTTC CASGQGRETQYF
- once TRBJ1-2 TRBV27 TGTGCCAGCAGTCCCCCGGGGGGCTACACCTTC CASSPPGGYTF
- - TRBJ1-2 TRBV27 TGTGCCAGCAGTTTAACGCAGGGTAACTATGGCTACACCTTC CASSLTQGNYGYTF
TRBD2 few TRBJ2-3 TRBV29-1 TGCAGCGGCTACCTAGCGGGAAGCACAGATACGCAGTATTTT CSGYLAGSTDTQYF
- - TRBJ2-3 TRBV6-1 TGTGCCAGCACCCCGGGTCTTACAGATACGCAGTATTTT CASTPGLTDTQYF
- - TRBJ2-1 TRBV7-6 TGTGCCAGCAGCTTAGCCGGCCTAGCGTCAGACAATGAGCAGTTCTTC CASSLAGLASDNEQFF
- - TRBJ2-1 TRBV6-5 TGTGCCAGCAGTTACCCGCGGGCTGAGCAGTTCTTC CASSYPRAEQFF
- - TRBJ1-1 TRBV20-1 TGCAGTGCCGCAGTGAACACTGAAGCTTTCTTT CSAAVNTEAFF
- - TRBJ2-1 TRBV5-6 TGTGCCAGCAGCTATACCTCGGGGCAGTTCTTC CASSYTSGQFF
TRBD1 - TRBJ1-1 TRBV18 TGTGCCAGCTCACTCCTTGGACAGGGGAGGACTGAAGCTTTCTTT CASSLLGQGRTEAFF
TRBD2 - TRBJ2-1 TRBV7-9 TGTGCCAGCAGCTACCCCGACAGCTCCGGACTAGAGGGGAAGCAGTTCTTC CASSYPDSSGLEGKQFF
- - TRBJ1-1 TRBV7-9 TGTGCCGGACGGGGGGAAATGAACACTGAAGCTTTCTTT CAGRGEMNTEAFF
TRBD2 once TRBJ2-7 TRBV19 TGTGCCAGTAGTATAATCGGGATTGCTACGAATCGAGGACTAGCCAGTGGCGAGCAGTACTTC CASSIIGIATNRGLASGEQYF